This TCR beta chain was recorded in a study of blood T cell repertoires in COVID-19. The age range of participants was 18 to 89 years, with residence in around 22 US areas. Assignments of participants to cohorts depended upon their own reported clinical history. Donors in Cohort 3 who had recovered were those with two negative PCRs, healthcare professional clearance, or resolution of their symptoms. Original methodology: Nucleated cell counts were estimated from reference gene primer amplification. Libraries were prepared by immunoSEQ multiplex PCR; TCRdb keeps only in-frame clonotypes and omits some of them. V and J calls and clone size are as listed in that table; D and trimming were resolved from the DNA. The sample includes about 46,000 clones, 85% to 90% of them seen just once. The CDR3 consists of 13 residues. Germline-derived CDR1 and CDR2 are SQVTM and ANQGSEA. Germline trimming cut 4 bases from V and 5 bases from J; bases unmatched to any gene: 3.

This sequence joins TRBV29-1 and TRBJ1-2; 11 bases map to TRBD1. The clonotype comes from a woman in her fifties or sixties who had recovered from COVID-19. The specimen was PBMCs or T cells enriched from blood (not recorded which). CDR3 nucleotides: TGCAGCGTTGGGGGGACAGGGGGATATGGCTACACCTTC. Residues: CSVGGTGGYGYTF.